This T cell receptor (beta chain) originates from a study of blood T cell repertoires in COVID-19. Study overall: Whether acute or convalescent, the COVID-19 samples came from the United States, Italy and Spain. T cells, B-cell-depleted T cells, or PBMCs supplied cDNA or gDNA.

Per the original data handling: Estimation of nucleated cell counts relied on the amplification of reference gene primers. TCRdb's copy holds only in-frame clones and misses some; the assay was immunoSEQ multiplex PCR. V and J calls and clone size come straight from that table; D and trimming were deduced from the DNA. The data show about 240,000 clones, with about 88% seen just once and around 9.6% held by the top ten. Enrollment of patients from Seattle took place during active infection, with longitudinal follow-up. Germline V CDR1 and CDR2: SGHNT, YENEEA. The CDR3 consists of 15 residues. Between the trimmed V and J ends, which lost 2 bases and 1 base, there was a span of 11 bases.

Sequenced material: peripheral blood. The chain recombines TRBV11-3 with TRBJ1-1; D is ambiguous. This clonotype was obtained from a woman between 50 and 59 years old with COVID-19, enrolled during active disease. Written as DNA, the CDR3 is TGTGCCAGCAGCTTAAGCGGACGGAGGAACACTGAAGCTTTCTTT. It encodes CASSLSGRRNTEAFF.